This record concerns one TCR beta chain sequence. There is no known antigen for this receptor. No per-base quality is available; no much larger clone lies one base away. The library was built by means of 5' RACE. TCRdb records Illumina HiSeq 2500 as the sequencer. A second roughly 6 to 12 cycle PCR used a sample-barcoded 5' primer and a J-beta primer mix. A unique molecular identifier was introduced onto each TCR beta cDNA molecule by a template-switch 5' adaptor carrying 12 random nucleotides. Each sample yielded at least 2.5 million CDR3-containing paired-end reads. All of the RNA was converted into first-strand cDNA using the Mint cDNA synthesis kit, with a TRBC-specific oligonucleotide serving as the primer. All cDNA was treated with uracil-DNA glycosylase and then went through a first 18-cycle PCR with the universal primers M1SS and BC2_uni_R. In the paper's pipeline: For normalization, 1 million high-quality reads, each with a distinct molecular identifier, were randomly selected from each sample. Reads with shared molecular identifiers were discarded instead of being binned into consensus sequences. MiTCR, set to a Q25 quality threshold and the strictest error-elimination algorithm, was used for CDR3 identification, clonotype clustering and error correction. Lower-bound total TCR beta diversity was estimated with a nonparametric unseen species model using Euler transformation. TCRdb took the public reads, trimmed them with fastp at Q25, ran MiXCR for clone calling and kept in-frame beta chains. Entries are consolidated by CDR3 protein sequence, retaining the most common genes and DNA. The V and J calls were determined by TCRdb, not by the authors. This sample comprises fewer than 900,000 distinct CDR3 sequences, approximately 39% of them detected only once. Clones ranked in the top ten supply under 25% of the sample.

These data come from a study of blood T cells in healthy people across ages (dated by TCRdb to 2013 to 2016). In the study overall: In model experiments, template switching captured about one uniquely barcoded TCR beta cDNA molecule for every two T cells. Two additional independent replicas of 1 million unique cDNA reads from the same blood draw were analyzed for two donors (one aged 18 to 30 and one aged 80 or older). The donors were split into four age groups: young (average about 16 years), middle-aged (roughly 42), aged (62) and long-lived (about 74). To avoid experimental bias, donors of different ages were distributed randomly across sequencing lanes. To track age-related changes in TCR beta repertoire diversity, the study relied on deep sequencing normalized with unique cDNA molecular identifiers.

The junction shows trimming of 6 bases on V and 1 base on J, plus 12 bases between the germline ends. Looking up the germline V gene yields CDR1 SQVTM and CDR2 ANQGSEA. The CDR3 contains 13 residues, cysteine and phenylalanine counted. Only CDR3 DNA remains: 39 bases, in frame from the first base. Overall results and qualifications from the work: Because donor CMV infection status was unknown, age-related changes in expanded clonotypes were potentially confounded. Since profiling was done on bulk unsorted PBMCs, naive and antigen-experienced compartments could not be conclusively compared. Estimates of total diversity based on one million sequenced T cells were considered lower bounds and underestimates. The percentage of naive T cells measured by flow cytometry correlated strongly with observed TCR beta diversity. Compared with the aged group, more naive CD4+ T cells, fewer expanded clones and increased TCR diversity were shown by the long-lived group, suggesting age selection. Observed TCR beta diversity per million T cells fell roughly linearly with age, and a significant reduction was already apparent by age roughly 40.

The donors were 40 or so Caucasian individuals from Russia, aged roughly 6 to 90 years, who were systemically healthy. Each donor gave around 9.5 milliliters of peripheral blood, collected into EDTA-treated Vacutainer tubes. Ficoll-Paque density-gradient centrifugation was used to isolate PBMCs, with at least 6.5 million per sample. Trizol reagent was used to extract total RNA from PBMCs, with at least 5.5 micrograms per sample. For every donor, an aliquot of PBMCs went through flow cytometry to measure the percentages of naive CD45RAhigh/CD27high T cells. This clonotype was sampled from a woman aged 55-69 years in good health. The source material was blood. Rearrangement joined TRBV29-1 to TRBJ2-5; D gene: possibly TRBD1, on 6 matching bases. This receptor carries the CDR3 CSVFRGFQETQYF. The bases read TGCAGCGTCTTCAGGGGATTCCAAGAGACCCAGTACTTC.